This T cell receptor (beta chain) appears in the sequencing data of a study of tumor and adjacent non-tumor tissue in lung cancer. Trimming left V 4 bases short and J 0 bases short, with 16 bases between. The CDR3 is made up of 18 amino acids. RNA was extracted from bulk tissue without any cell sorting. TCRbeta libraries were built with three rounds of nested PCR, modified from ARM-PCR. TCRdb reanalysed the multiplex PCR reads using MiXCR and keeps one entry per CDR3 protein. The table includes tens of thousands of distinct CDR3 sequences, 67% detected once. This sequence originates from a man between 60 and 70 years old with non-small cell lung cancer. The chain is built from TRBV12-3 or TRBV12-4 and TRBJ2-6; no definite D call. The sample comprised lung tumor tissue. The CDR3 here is CASSSILWQLSGANVLTF. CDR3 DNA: TGTGCCAGCAGTTCTATCCTATGGCAACTCTCTGGGGCCAACGTCCTGACTTTC.